Presented here are 27 T cell receptor beta chains from one specimen sequenced in a study of shared clonotypes between healthy human individuals. Libraries were prepared by immunoSEQ multiplex PCR; TCRdb keeps only in-frame clonotypes and omits some of them. This table has roughly 1.5 million clones, approximately 98% appearing once. The sample consisted of naive CD4+ T cells sorted from blood. The subset is: CD45RA+ positively selected. The receptors derive from a young man in good health.

Turning to this clone: The sample holds other DNA sequences that translate to the same CDR3. This chain connects TRBV18 to TRBJ2-7; D not certain. Trimming stripped 1 base from V and 5 bases from J, with 6 bases between. The CDR3 contains 12 residues. The germline V gene encodes CDR1 KGHSH and CDR2 LQKENI. The CDR3, as DNA: TGTGCCAGCTCACCACTAGGGAACGAGCAGTACTTC. Translation gives CASSPLGNEQYF.

This clone was seen only a few times. The chain carries TRBV20-1 and TRBJ2-7; TRBD1 matches at 7 bases. V dropped 6 bases and J dropped 12; count of bases not matched to a gene: 11. CDR3 length: 11 residues. Germline values: CDR1 DFQATT, CDR2 SNEGSKA (reference sequence). CDR3 DNA sequence: TGCAGTGCCTCAGACAGGGAACAGGGGTACTTC. This encodes CSASDREQGYF.

The rearrangement uses TRBV6-5 and TRBJ2-3; 11 nucleotides match TRBD1. V lost 5 bases and J lost 7; bases outside the gene matches: 8. Germline lookup yields CDR1 MNHEY and CDR2 SVGAGI. CDR3 length: 15 amino acids. The CDR3 sequence: CASSHTDRGLHTQYF. CDR3 bases: TGTGCCAGCAGTCACACGGACAGGGGGCTACATACGCAGTATTTT.

The J gene is TRBJ2-4, the V gene TRBV2; 11 positions agree with TRBD2. The germline V gene encodes CDR1 SNHLY and CDR2 FYNNEI. The J segment lost 8 bases and the V segment lost 2 bases, leaving 8 bases of the junction unmatched. The CDR3 length is 16 residues. This chain's CDR3 is CASSERETSGIYIQYF. For the CDR3, the DNA is TGTGCCAGCAGTGAAAGGGAGACTAGCGGGATTTACATTCAGTACTTC.

The CDR3 bases are TGCGCCAGTCGTGGGTATCTGAACACTGAAGCTTTCTTT. Translated, it gives CASRGYLNTEAFF. This chain uses TRBV4-3 with TRBJ1-1; D unclear. Trimming took off 9 bases at V and 0 bases at J, with 11 bases between the two ends. Germline V gene data show CDR1 as LGHNA and CDR2 as YSLEER. The CDR3 consists of 13 residues.

The V gene is TRBV18, the J gene TRBJ2-5; D is perhaps TRBD1 (6 bases). From germline, CDR1 is KGHSH and CDR2 LQKENI. V was trimmed by 6 bases and J by 3 bases, leaving 17 bases between them. The CDR3 consists of 15 residues. The CDR3 nucleotides read TGTGCCAGCTCCCCAGGGGTGGCAGCTAAAGAGACCCAGTACTTC. Residues: CASSPGVAAKETQYF. The full variable domain, in which reference TRBV18 and TRBJ2-5 provide the parts outside the CDR3, is NAGVMQNPRHLVRRRGQEARLRCSPMKGHSHVYWYRQLPEEGLKFMVYLQKENIIDESGMPKERFSAEFPKEGPSILRIQQVVRGDSAAYFCASSPGVAAKETQYFGPGTRLLVL.

A single count supports this clone. V gene TRBV7-8 combines with J gene TRBJ2-7, with D possibly matching TRBD1 (6 bases). Germline CDR1 SGHVS, CDR2 FQNEAQ. There are 18 residues in the CDR3. Trimming stripped 5 bases from V and 2 bases from J, with 25 bases between. CDR3 DNA: TGTGCCAGCAGCGCCTCGACAGGCGCTTATTGGACCACCTACGAGCAGTACTTC. Translation gives CASSASTGAYWTTYEQYF.

The rearrangement links TRBV30 to TRBJ2-5; D may be TRBD1 or TRBD2 (6 bases each). The CDR3 totals 15 residues. The V gene lost 3 bases and the J gene lost 0 bases, with 14 bases spanning the gap. In germline, CDR1 is GTSNPN, CDR2 SVGIG (reference sequence). DNA of the CDR3: TGTGCCTGGAGCCCTTGGAGGGGGTACCAAGAGACCCAGTACTTC. It encodes CAWSPWRGYQETQYF.

The chain carries TRBV7-8 and TRBJ2-4; D is ambiguous. Germline lookup yields CDR1 SGHVS and CDR2 FQNEAQ. The V end lost 1 base, the J end lost 0 bases, and 4 bases lay between the germline ends. This CDR3 spans 14 amino acids. The CDR3 loop is CASSLELAKNIQYF. CDR3 in DNA: TGTGCCAGCAGCTTAGAATTAGCCAAAAACATTCAGTACTTC.

The chain links TRBV5-5 to TRBJ2-3, with D possibly being TRBD1 or TRBD2 (5 bases each). There are 14 residues in the CDR3. In germline, CDR1 is SGHKS, CDR2 YYEKEE (reference sequence). V lost 6 bases and J lost 2, with 13 bases in between. For the CDR3, the DNA is TGTGCCAGCACCCGGGGCAGCCTCACAGATACGCAGTATTTT. It yields the protein CASTRGSLTDTQYF.

The chain is built from TRBV12-5 and TRBJ2-3; maybe TRBD2 (5 bases). The ends were cut back, 2 bases at V and 0 bases at J, with 6 bases in the middle. Germline CDR1 LGHNT, CDR2 FRNRAP. CDR3 length equals 14 residues. The CDR3 is CASGLWESTDTQYF. The CDR3 DNA is TGTGCTAGTGGTTTGTGGGAGAGCACAGATACGCAGTATTTT.

V usage is TRBV11-2 and J usage is TRBJ2-2, with D tentatively TRBD1 or TRBD2 (5 bases each). V gave up 3 bases and J gave up 4 bases, with 18 bases separating them. The CDR3 extends over 17 amino acids. Germline V gene data show CDR1 as SGHAT and CDR2 as FQNNGV. Here the CDR3 DNA reads TGTGCCAGCAGCTTGGGGCAACTAGTTATGGCCACCGGGGAGCTGTTTTTT. Its protein is CASSLGQLVMATGELFF.

This clone was counted a single time. V gene TRBV5-1 combines with J gene TRBJ2-2, with D uncertain. CDR3 length equals 15 residues. Trimming cost V 1 base and J 5 bases, with 12 bases left between them. The germline V gene has CDR1 SGHRS and CDR2 YFSETQ. CDR3 in DNA: TGCGCCAGCAGCTTGTCGACCCAGGAGACCGGGGAGCTGTTTTTT. Translation gives CASSLSTQETGELFF. The complete variable domain, with remaining parts taken from reference TRBV5-1 and TRBJ2-2, reads KAGVTQTPRYLIKTRGQQVTLSCSPISGHRSVSWYQQTPGQGLQFLFEYFSETQRNKGNFPGRFSGRQFSNSRSEMNVSTLELGDSALYLCASSLSTQETGELFFGEGSRLTVL.

CDR3 sequence (DNA): TGTGCCAGCAGTGTAGGAGCGGGAGGGCCCATAGGTAATGAGCAGTTCTTC. This encodes CASSVGAGGPIGNEQFF. This chain uses TRBV6-4 with TRBJ2-1; TRBD2 aligns across 10 bases. With V trimmed by 4 bases and J by 7 bases, 13 bases remained unmatched. The CDR3 spans 17 residues. Germline-derived CDR1 and CDR2 are MRHNA and SNTAGT.

The rearrangement links TRBV7-9 to TRBJ2-7, with 11 bases aligning to TRBD1. CDR3 size: 15 residues. V lost 5 bases, J lost 4 bases, and 7 bases stayed unmatched. CDR1 and CDR2 (germline): SEHNR, FQNEAQ (reference sequence). In DNA form, the CDR3 reads TGTGCCAGCAGCGACGGGACAGGGGGAGGGTACGAGCAGTACTTC. Translating it yields CASSDGTGGGYEQYF.

Written as DNA, the CDR3 is TGTGCCAGCAGCTTGGAGGGCGTAGGGGCCAAAAACATTCAGTACTTC. Translated, it gives CASSLEGVGAKNIQYF. The chain carries TRBV5-4 and TRBJ2-4; no clear D gene. V was cut by 0 bases and J by 1 base, with 11 bases left in between. Germline V gene lookup returns CDR1 SGHNT and CDR2 YYREEE (reference sequence). This CDR3 region has 16 residues. Combining the CDR3 with reference TRBV5-4 and TRBJ2-4 gives the whole variable domain ETGVTQSPTHLIKTRGQQVTLRCSSQSGHNTVSWYQQALGQGPQFIFQYYREEENGRGNFPPRFSGLQFPNYSSELNVNALELDDSALYLCASSLEGVGAKNIQYFGAGTRLSVL.

This clone was seen only once. This rearrangement joins TRBV28 to TRBJ2-7; possible D gene TRBD2, 6 bases. Trimming cost V 3 bases and J 3 bases, with 15 bases left between them. The CDR3 contains 15 residues. CDR1 and CDR2 (germline): MDHEN, SYDVKM. The chain's CDR3 is CASSLGRGAGYEQYF. The CDR3 DNA reads as TGTGCCAGCAGTTTGGGGCGGGGAGCAGGCTACGAGCAGTACTTC.

The rearrangement joins TRBV5-4 to TRBJ2-7, with a possible D match to TRBD1 (6 bases). The CDR3 spans 15 residues. V lost 4 bases, J lost 3 bases, and 17 bases lay in between. CDR1 and CDR2 from the germline V gene are SGHNT and YYREEE (reference sequence). CDR3 nucleotides: TGTGCCAGCAGCCAGGAAAGACAGGATATCTACGAGCAGTACTTC. Translation gives CASSQERQDIYEQYF.

The chain has TRBV6-5 and TRBJ2-1; 7 bases match TRBD1. This CDR3 comprises 14 residues. From germline, CDR1 is MNHEY and CDR2 SVGAGI. With 6 bases clipped from V and 3 bases from J, the junction kept 5 bases outside the gene matches. CDR3 nucleotide sequence: TGTGCCAGCAGCAGGCGACAGGGCTACAATGAGCAGTTCTTC. Its translation: CASSRRQGYNEQFF.

The chain links TRBV13 to TRBJ2-3, with TRBD2 as a possible D gene (5 bases). The CDR3 is 16 amino acids. Germline V lookup: CDR1 PRHDT, CDR2 FYEKMQ (reference sequence). Trimming shortened V by 5 bases and J by 0 bases, and 15 bases separated the two germline ends. CDR3 sequence (DNA): TGTGCCAGCAGCACCTCCGGGAAGGCTAGCACAGATACGCAGTATTTT. Its translation: CASSTSGKASTDTQYF.

V gene TRBV5-1 combines with J gene TRBJ2-7; TRBD2 aligns across 10 bases. Germline V CDR1 and CDR2: SGHRS, YFSETQ. The V and J ends lost 0 bases and 2 bases, in that order; junction bases with no gene match: 8. The CDR3 contains 17 residues. This CDR3 is CASSLGAGLALTYEQYF. CDR3 coding DNA: TGCGCCAGCAGCTTGGGGGCGGGACTAGCGCTCACCTACGAGCAGTACTTC.

The chain has TRBV7-2 and TRBJ1-2; 9 bases are a match to TRBD1. Germline V CDR1 and CDR2: SGHTA, FQGNSA. The ends lost 1 base at V and 4 bases at J; junction bases unmatched: 4. CDR3 length: 15 amino acids. CDR3 sequence: CASSLVQGAGYGYTF. Written as DNA, the CDR3 is TGTGCCAGCAGCTTAGTACAGGGGGCAGGCTATGGCTACACCTTC.

V gene TRBV5-1 combines with J gene TRBJ1-1, with D perhaps TRBD1 (6 bases). Deletions cut 7 bases from V and 5 bases from J, with 18 bases between. This CDR3 has 14 amino acids. Germline assignment: CDR1 SGHRS and CDR2 YFSETQ. The CDR3 sequence: CASGRDTGQTEAFF. CDR3 DNA: TGCGCCAGCGGCCGGGACACCGGGCAGACTGAAGCTTTCTTT.

DNA of the CDR3: TGTGCCACCAGCAGAGACGGGCCTCATTACGAGCAGTACTTC. It specifies CATSRDGPHYEQYF. V and J are TRBV15 and TRBJ2-7, with D unresolved. This CDR3 comprises 14 residues. Trimming took 0 bases from V and 4 from J, leaving 10 bases between them. CDR1 is LNHNV and CDR2 is YYDKDF in the germline V gene (reference sequence).

This clone was seen a handful of times. The gene calls are TRBV19 and TRBJ1-2, with 7 bases lining up with TRBD1. The J segment lost 2 bases and the V segment lost 5 bases, leaving 8 bases of the junction unmatched. The CDR3 totals 15 residues. Germline CDR1 reads LNHDA; CDR2 reads SQIVND (reference sequence). The CDR3, as DNA: TGTGCCAGTAGTTCGCGACAGGGCTTGAACTATGGCTACACCTTC. Protein sequence: CASSSRQGLNYGYTF. Looking up the rest from reference TRBV19 and TRBJ1-2 gives the full variable domain: DGGITQSPKYLFRKEGQNVTLSCEQNLNHDAMYWYRQDPGQGLRLIYYSQIVNDFQKGDIAEGYSVSREKKESFPLTVTSAQKNPTAFYLCASSSRQGLNYGYTFGSGTRLTVV.

The rearrangement uses TRBV28 and TRBJ1-5, with a weak D call TRBD1 (5 bases). Trimming cost V 6 bases and J 6 bases, with 12 bases left between them. CDR3 length equals 13 residues. Germline CDR1 and CDR2: MDHEN and SYDVKM. The DNA for the CDR3 is TGTGCCAGCAGCTCCCACAGGAGTCAGCCCCAGCATTTT. Translating it yields CASSSHRSQPQHF.

The chain combines TRBV11-2 with TRBJ2-7; 7 bases align to TRBD1. The V gene end was trimmed by 2 bases and the J gene end by 3 bases; junction bases not matched to a gene: 4. Germline-derived CDR1 and CDR2 are SGHAT and FQNNGV. The CDR3 length is 14 residues. In nucleotides, the CDR3 is TGTGCCAGCAGCTTAAACAGGGGTCTCTACGAGCAGTACTTC. It is translated as CASSLNRGLYEQYF.